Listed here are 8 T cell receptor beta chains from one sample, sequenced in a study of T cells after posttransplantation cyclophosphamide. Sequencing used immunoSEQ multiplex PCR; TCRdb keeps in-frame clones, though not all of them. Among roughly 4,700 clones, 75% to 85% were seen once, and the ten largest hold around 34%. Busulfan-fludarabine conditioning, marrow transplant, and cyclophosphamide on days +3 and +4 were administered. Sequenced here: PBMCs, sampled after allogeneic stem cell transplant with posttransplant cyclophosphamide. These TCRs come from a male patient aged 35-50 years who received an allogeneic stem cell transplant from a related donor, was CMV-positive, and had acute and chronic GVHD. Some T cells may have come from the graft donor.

The CDR3 here is CASSLGQSTDTQYF. The CDR3 coding sequence is TGTGCCAGCAGCCTGGGACAGAGCACAGATACGCAGTATTTT. The V call is TRBV9, the J call TRBJ2-3; 7 bases are a match to TRBD1. The germline gives CDR1 SGDLS, CDR2 YYNGEE. With V trimmed by 4 bases and J by 0 bases, 2 bases remained unmatched. There are 14 residues in the CDR3.

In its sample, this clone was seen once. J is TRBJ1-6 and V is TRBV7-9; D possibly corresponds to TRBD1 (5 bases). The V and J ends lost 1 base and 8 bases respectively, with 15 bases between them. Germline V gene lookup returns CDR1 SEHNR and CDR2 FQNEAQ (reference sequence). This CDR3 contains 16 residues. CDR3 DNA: TGTGCCAGCAGCTTAGTGGGCAGGGCCAGGGATTCACCCCTCCACTTT. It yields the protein CASSLVGRARDSPLHF. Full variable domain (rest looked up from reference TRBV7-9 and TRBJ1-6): DTGVSQNPRHKITKRGQNVTFRCDPISEHNRLYWYRQTLGQGPEFLTYFQNEAQLEKSRLLSDRFSAERPKGSFSTLEIQRTEQGDSAMYLCASSLVGRARDSPLHFGNGTRLTVT.

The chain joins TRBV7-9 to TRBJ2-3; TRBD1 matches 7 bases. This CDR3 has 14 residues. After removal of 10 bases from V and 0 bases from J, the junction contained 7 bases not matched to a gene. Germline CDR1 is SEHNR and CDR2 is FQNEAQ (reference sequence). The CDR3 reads CANSGGPSTDTQYF. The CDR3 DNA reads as TGTGCCAACTCAGGGGGTCCTAGCACAGATACGCAGTATTTT.

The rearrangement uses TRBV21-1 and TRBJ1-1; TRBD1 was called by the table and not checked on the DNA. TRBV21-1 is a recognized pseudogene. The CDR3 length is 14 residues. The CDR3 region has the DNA TGTGCCAGCAGCCCACGTAGGGGGAACACTGAAGCTTTCTTT. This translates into CASSPRRGNTEAFF.

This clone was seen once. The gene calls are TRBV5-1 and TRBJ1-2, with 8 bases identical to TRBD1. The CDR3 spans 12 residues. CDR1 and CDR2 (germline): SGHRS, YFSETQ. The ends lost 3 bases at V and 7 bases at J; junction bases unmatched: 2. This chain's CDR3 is CASSSQGVGYTF. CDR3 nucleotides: TGCGCCAGCAGCTCACAGGGGGTTGGCTACACCTTC.

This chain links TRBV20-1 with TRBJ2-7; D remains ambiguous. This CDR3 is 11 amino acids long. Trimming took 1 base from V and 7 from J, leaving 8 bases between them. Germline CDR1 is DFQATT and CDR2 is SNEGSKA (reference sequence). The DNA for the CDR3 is TGCAGTGCTAGAGGTCCCGGGGAGCAGTACTTC. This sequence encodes CSARGPGEQYF.

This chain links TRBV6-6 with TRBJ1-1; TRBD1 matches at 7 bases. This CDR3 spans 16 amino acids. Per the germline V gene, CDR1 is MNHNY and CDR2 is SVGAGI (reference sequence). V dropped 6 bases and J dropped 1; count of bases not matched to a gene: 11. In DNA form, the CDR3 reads TGTGCCAGCAGCCTCGCACCGGGACAGAAGAACACTGAAGCTTTCTTT. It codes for CASSLAPGQKNTEAFF.

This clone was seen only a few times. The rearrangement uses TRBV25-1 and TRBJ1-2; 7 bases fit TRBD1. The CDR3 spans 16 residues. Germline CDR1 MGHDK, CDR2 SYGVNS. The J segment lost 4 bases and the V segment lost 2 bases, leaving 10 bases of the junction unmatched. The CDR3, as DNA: TGTGCCAGCAGTGAACCCGGGACAGCCGATTTCTATGGCTACACCTTC. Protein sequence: CASSEPGTADFYGYTF.